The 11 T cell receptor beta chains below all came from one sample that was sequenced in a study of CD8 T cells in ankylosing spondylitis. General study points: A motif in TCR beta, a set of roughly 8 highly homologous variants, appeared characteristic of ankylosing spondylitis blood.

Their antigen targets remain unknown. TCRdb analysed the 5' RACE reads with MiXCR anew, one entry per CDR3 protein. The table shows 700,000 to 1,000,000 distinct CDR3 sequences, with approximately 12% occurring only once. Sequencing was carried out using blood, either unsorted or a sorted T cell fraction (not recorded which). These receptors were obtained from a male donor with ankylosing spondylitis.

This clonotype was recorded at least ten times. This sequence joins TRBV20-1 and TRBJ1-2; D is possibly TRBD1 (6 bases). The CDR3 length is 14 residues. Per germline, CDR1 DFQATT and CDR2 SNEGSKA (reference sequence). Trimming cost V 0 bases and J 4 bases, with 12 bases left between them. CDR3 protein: CSARDLTGTYGYTF. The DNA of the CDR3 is TGCAGTGCTAGAGATCTAACAGGGACCTATGGCTACACCTTC.

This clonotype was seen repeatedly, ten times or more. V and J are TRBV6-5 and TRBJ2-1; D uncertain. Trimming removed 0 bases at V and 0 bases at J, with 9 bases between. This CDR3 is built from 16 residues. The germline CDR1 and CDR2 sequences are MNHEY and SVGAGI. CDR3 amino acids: CASSYSSGASYNEQFF. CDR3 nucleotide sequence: TGTGCCAGCAGTTACTCTTCTGGCGCCTCCTACAATGAGCAGTTCTTC.

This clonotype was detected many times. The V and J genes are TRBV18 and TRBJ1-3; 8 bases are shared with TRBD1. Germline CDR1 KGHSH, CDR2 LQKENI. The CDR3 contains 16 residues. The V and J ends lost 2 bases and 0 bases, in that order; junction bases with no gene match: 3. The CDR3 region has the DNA TGTGCCAGCTCACCATGGACAGGGAGCTCTGGAAACACCATATATTTT. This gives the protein CASSPWTGSSGNTIYF.

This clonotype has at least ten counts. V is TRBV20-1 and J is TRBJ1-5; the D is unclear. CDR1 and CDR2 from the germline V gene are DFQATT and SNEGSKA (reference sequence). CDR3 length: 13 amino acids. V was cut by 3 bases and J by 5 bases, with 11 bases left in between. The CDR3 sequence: CSARRYLDQPQHF. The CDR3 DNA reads TGCAGTGCTAGGAGATATCTGGATCAGCCCCAGCATTTT.

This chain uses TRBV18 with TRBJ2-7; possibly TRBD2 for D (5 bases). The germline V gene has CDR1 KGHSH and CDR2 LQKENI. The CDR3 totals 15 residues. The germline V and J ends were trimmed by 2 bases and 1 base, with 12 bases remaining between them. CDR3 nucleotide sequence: TGTGCCAGCTCACCATCGGCCGGGAATTCCTACGAGCAGTACTTC. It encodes CASSPSAGNSYEQYF.

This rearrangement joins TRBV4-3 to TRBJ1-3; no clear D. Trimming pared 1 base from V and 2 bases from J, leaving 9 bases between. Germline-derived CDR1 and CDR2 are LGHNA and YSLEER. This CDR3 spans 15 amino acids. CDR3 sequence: CASSQVASPGNTIYF. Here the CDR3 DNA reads TGCGCCAGCAGCCAAGTAGCATCTCCTGGAAACACCATATATTTT.

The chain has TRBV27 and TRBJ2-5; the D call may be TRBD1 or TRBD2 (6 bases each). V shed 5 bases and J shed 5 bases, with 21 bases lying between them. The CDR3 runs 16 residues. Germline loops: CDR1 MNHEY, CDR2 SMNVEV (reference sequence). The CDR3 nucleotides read TGTGCCAGCAGTCCAACCTCCTCGGGGGCCTGGGAGACCCAGTACTTC. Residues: CASSPTSSGAWETQYF.

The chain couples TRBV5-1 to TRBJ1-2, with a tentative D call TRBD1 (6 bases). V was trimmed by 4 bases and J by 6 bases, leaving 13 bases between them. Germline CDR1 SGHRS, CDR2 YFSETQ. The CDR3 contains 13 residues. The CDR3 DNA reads TGCGCCAGCAGCACCAGGGGTCGGGATGGCTACACCTTC. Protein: CASSTRGRDGYTF.

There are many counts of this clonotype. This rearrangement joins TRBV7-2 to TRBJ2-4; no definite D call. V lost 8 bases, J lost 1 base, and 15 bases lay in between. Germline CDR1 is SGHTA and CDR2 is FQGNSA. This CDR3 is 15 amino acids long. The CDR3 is CASRPRGGAKNIQYF. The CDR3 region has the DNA TGTGCCAGCCGCCCCCGAGGTGGCGCCAAAAACATTCAGTACTTC.

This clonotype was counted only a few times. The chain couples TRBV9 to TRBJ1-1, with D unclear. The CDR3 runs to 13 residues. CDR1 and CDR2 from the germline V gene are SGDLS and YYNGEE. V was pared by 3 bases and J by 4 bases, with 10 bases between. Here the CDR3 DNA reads TGTGCCAGCAGCGCTAGGGTGAGCACTGAAGCTTTCTTT. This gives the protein CASSARVSTEAFF.

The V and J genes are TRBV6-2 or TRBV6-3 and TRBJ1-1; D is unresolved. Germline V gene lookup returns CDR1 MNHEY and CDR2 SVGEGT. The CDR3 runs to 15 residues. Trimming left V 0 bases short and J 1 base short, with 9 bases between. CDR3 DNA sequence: TGTGCCAGCAGTTACTCGCTCTCGGAGAACACTGAAGCTTTCTTT. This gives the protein CASSYSLSENTEAFF.